The 6 T cell receptor beta chains below were found in one sample sequenced in a study of cytomegalovirus exposure and HLA in healthy donors. Researchers ran the PCR with 60 Vbeta and 13 Jbeta primers. Measured with immunoSEQ multiplex PCR; TCRdb has only the in-frame clones, and not every one. This sample has some 70,000 clones, with more than 80% found just once. Material: PBMCs. Receptor source: a human donor in good health.

The chain carries TRBV9 and TRBJ2-7; 7 nucleotides line up with TRBD1. Trimming took 3 bases from V and 2 from J; bases not matched to a gene: 5. The CDR3 totals 14 residues. The germline V gene has CDR1 SGDLS and CDR2 YYNGEE. Written as DNA, the CDR3 is TGTGCCAGCAGCGCCGGGACAGAGCCCTACGAGCAGTACTTC. Protein product: CASSAGTEPYEQYF.

The chain uses TRBV7-7 and TRBJ2-1; 7 bases are a match to TRBD1. The V gene's germline CDR1 is SSHAT and CDR2 FNYEAQ (reference sequence). This CDR3 comprises 16 residues. V trimming: 1 base; J trimming: 0 bases; junction bases outside the gene matches: 3. CDR3 loop: CASSLEGQSSYNEQFF. CDR3 DNA sequence: TGTGCCAGCAGCTTAGAGGGACAGAGCTCCTACAATGAGCAGTTCTTC.

This sequence joins TRBV4-1 and TRBJ1-6; D is possibly TRBD1 (6 bases). In germline, CDR1 is MGHRA, CDR2 YSYEKL. The ends were cut back, 0 bases at V and 6 bases at J, with 6 bases in the middle. The CDR3 is made up of 14 amino acids. CDR3 DNA: TGCGCCAGCAGCCAAGACAGGGGTAATTCACCCCTCCACTTT. It codes for CASSQDRGNSPLHF.

This clone was detected a few times. V gene TRBV14 combines with J gene TRBJ2-1; possible D gene TRBD2, 6 bases. V lost 0 bases, J lost 4 bases, and 13 bases lay in between. This CDR3 is built from 16 residues. Germline-derived CDR1 and CDR2 are SGHDN and FVKESK. The CDR3 protein is CASSQEGREEYNEQFF. In DNA, the CDR3 is TGTGCCAGCAGCCAAGAGGGCAGGGAGGAGTACAATGAGCAGTTCTTC.

The chain joins TRBV6-4 to TRBJ1-6; D is perhaps TRBD1 (6 bases). The CDR3 covers 15 residues. Germline V lookup: CDR1 MRHNA, CDR2 SNTAGT. The V gene lost 2 bases and the J gene lost 6 bases, with 11 bases spanning the gap. The CDR3 protein is CASSDGGRGNSPLHF. In DNA, the CDR3 is TGTGCCAGCAGTGACGGCGGCAGGGGTAATTCACCCCTCCACTTT.

The table lists this clone with a few counts. This rearrangement joins TRBV7-2 to TRBJ1-4, with 9 bases lining up with TRBD1. Germline V gene sequence: CDR1 SGHTA, CDR2 FQGNSA. J was trimmed by 10 bases and V by 5 bases; bases with no gene match: 8. This CDR3 comprises 14 residues. The CDR3 loop reads CASSTGTGIGKLFF. DNA for the CDR3: TGTGCCAGCAGCACAGGGACAGGGATAGGAAAACTGTTTTTT.